Listed here are 12 T cell receptor beta chains from one sample, sequenced in a study of T cell repertoires in cytomegalovirus infection. TCRdb reprocessed the reads with MiXCR, giving one entry per CDR3 protein. This table has fewer than 400,000 distinct CDR3 sequences, about a sixth appearing once. The sequencing input was PBMCs. The receptors stem from a human donor in good health (CMV status not recorded). Some clones in this sample may be carry-over from other donors' samples.

In this sample, this clonotype turned up a few times. The J gene is TRBJ1-5, the V gene TRBV12-3 or TRBV12-4; unclear D gene. V lost 5 bases to trimming and J lost 4 bases, with 9 bases between them. This CDR3 has 13 amino acids. Here the CDR3 DNA reads TGTGCCAGCAGTGACTTGGGTAATCAGCCCCAGCATTTT. Translating gives CASSDLGNQPQHF.

This clonotype has more than one count but fewer than ten. The gene calls are TRBV4-1 and TRBJ2-5; 7 bases align to TRBD2. CDR3 length equals 16 residues. V lost 0 bases to trimming and J lost 5 bases; unmatched junction nucleotides: 9. Per germline, CDR1 MGHRA and CDR2 YSYEKL. CDR3 residues: CASSQDLLVGGETQYF. The CDR3 DNA reads TGCGCCAGCAGCCAAGATTTGCTAGTGGGGGGGGAGACCCAGTACTTC.

Many counts were recorded for this clonotype. The V and J genes are TRBV7-2 and TRBJ2-2, with 10 bases aligning to TRBD2. Germline assignment: CDR1 SGHTA and CDR2 FQGNSA. This CDR3 is 16 amino acids long. V was pared by 6 bases and J by 3 bases, with 7 bases of the junction left unmatched. The CDR3 loop reads CASRPVAGGYTGELFF. The CDR3 DNA reads as TGTGCCAGCAGACCCGTAGCGGGAGGTTACACCGGGGAGCTGTTTTTT.

The DNA of the CDR3 is TGTGCCAGCAGCCCAGGGACAGGGGGCGCATCAAATGAGCAGTTCTTC. It specifies CASSPGTGGASNEQFF. The genes are TRBV9 and TRBJ2-1; 12 bases map to TRBD1. CDR1 and CDR2 from the germline V gene are SGDLS and YYNGEE. Germline trimming cut 4 bases from V and 7 bases from J; bases unmatched to any gene: 9. This CDR3 is 16 amino acids long.

This clonotype was seen ten or more times. V gene TRBV7-2 combines with J gene TRBJ2-1; a weak D match, TRBD2 (6 bases). The CDR3 extends over 16 amino acids. The V and J ends lost 1 base and 2 bases respectively, with 12 bases between them. Germline CDR1 is SGHTA and CDR2 is FQGNSA. CDR3 in amino acids: CASSLGLGGTYNEQFF. The CDR3 nucleotides are TGTGCCAGCAGCTTAGGCCTGGGCGGGACCTACAATGAGCAGTTCTTC. Drawing the rest from reference TRBV7-2 and TRBJ2-1, the complete variable domain is GAGVSQSPSNKVTEKGKDVELRCDPISGHTALYWYRQSLGQGLEFLIYFQGNSAPDKSGLPSDRFSAERTGGSVSTLTIQRTQQEDSAVYLCASSLGLGGTYNEQFFGPGTRLTVL.

This clonotype was found many times. The chain joins TRBV7-8 to TRBJ2-1; D is unresolved. The CDR3 spans 11 residues. Trimming removed 5 bases from V and 5 bases from J, with 4 bases in between. Germline loops: CDR1 SGHVS, CDR2 FQNEAQ. CDR3 DNA sequence: TGTGCCAGCAGCATAGACAATGAGCAGTTCTTC. Its protein is CASSIDNEQFF.

In DNA form, the CDR3 reads TGTGCCAGCAGCCCAACCATATCGAACACCGGGGAGCTGTTTTTT. Translation gives CASSPTISNTGELFF. The rearrangement uses TRBV7-9 and TRBJ2-2; D remains ambiguous. V lost 5 bases to trimming and J lost 0 bases, with 10 bases between them. The germline V gene has CDR1 SEHNR and CDR2 FQNEAQ (reference sequence). The CDR3 totals 15 residues.

The sample holds many counts of this clonotype. The chain is built from TRBV7-2 and TRBJ2-3; no clear D gene. Trimming took off 4 bases at V and 2 bases at J, with 13 bases between the two ends. Germline V gene data show CDR1 as SGHTA and CDR2 as FQGNSA. This CDR3 region has 15 residues. The CDR3 is CASSSRRFSTDTQYF. CDR3 nucleotides: TGTGCCAGCAGCTCGAGAAGGTTCTCCACAGATACGCAGTATTTT.

V and J are TRBV20-1 and TRBJ1-1, with TRBD1 as a possible D gene (6 bases). V gave up 3 bases and J gave up 4 bases, with 12 bases separating them. Germline loops: CDR1 DFQATT, CDR2 SNEGSKA (reference sequence). The CDR3 has 13 residues. Written as DNA, the CDR3 is TGCAGTGCTAGCAGGGGATTGGGCACTGAAGCTTTCTTT. Amino acids: CSASRGLGTEAFF.

This rearrangement joins TRBV7-9 to TRBJ2-1, with D perhaps matching TRBD2 (6 bases). V was shortened by 8 bases and J by 7 bases, with 21 bases between the two germline ends. Germline V gene lookup returns CDR1 SEHNR and CDR2 FQNEAQ (reference sequence). The CDR3 sequence is 15 residues long. The CDR3 protein is CASVSAGTSGNEQFF. As DNA, the CDR3 is TGTGCCAGCGTCAGTGCTGGGACTTCCGGGAATGAGCAGTTCTTC.

CDR3 in amino acids: CASTNRGLNTGELFF. Written as DNA, the CDR3 is TGTGCCAGCACCAACAGGGGTTTGAACACCGGGGAGCTGTTTTTT. The chain joins TRBV12-3 or TRBV12-4 to TRBJ2-2, with 7 nucleotides matching TRBD1. The CDR3 is 15 residues long. V dropped 7 bases and J dropped 1; count of bases not matched to a gene: 6.

This clonotype was recorded a few times. V is TRBV11-2 and J is TRBJ2-2, with D possibly being TRBD2 (5 bases). The CDR3 is 17 residues long. CDR1 is SGHAT and CDR2 is FQNNGV in the germline V gene. Trimming shortened V by 1 base and J by 1 base, and 13 bases separated the two germline ends. In DNA form, the CDR3 reads TGTGCCAGCAGCTTAGGGTGGAATACTAGGAACACCGGGGAGCTGTTTTTT. Translation: CASSLGWNTRNTGELFF.